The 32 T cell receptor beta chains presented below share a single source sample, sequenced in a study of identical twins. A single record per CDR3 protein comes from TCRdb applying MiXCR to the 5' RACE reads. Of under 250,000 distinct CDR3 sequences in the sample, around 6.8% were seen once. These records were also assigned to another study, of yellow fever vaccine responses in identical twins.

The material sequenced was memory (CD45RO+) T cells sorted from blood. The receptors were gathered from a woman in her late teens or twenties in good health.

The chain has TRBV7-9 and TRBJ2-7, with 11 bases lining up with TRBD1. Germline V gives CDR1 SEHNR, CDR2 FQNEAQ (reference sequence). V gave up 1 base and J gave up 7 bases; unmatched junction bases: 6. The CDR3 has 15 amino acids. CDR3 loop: CASSLERTGGREQYF. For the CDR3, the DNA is TGTGCCAGCAGCTTAGAGCGGACAGGGGGCAGGGAGCAGTACTTC.

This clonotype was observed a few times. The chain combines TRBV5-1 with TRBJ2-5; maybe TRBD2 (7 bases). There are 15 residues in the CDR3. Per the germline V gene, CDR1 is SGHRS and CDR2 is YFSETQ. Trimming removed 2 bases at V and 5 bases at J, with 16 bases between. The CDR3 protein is CASSFSGGRGETQYF. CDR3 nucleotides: TGCGCCAGCAGCTTTTCGGGGGGCCGGGGTGAGACCCAGTACTTC.

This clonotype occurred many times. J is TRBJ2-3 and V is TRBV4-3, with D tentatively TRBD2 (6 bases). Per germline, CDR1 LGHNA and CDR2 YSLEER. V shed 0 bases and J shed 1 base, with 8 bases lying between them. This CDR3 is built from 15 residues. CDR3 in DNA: TGCGCCAGCAGCCAAGAGGAGGGGCGCACAGATACGCAGTATTTT. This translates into CASSQEEGRTDTQYF.

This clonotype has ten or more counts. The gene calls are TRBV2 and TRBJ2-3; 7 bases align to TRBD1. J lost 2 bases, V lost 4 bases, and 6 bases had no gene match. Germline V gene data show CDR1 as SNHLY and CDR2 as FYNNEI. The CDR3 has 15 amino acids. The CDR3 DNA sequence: TGTGCCAGCAGTGGGACAGGACCAAACACAGATACGCAGTATTTT. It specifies CASSGTGPNTDTQYF.

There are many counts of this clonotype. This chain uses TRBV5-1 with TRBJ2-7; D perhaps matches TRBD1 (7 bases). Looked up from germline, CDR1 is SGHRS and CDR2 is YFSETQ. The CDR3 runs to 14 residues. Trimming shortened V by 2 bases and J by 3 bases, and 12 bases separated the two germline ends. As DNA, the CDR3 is TGCGCCAGCAGCTTTGACAGGGAGGTCTACGAGCAGTACTTC. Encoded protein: CASSFDREVYEQYF.

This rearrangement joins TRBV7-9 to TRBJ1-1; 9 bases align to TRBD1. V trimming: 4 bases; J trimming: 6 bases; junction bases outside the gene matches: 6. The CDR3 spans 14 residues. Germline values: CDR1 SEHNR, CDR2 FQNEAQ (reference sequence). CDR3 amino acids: CASSWDRVWAEAFF. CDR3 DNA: TGTGCCAGCAGCTGGGACAGGGTGTGGGCTGAAGCTTTCTTT.

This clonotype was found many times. The CDR3 protein is CASSMAGTSYEQYF. Here the CDR3 DNA reads TGTGCCAGCAGTATGGCAGGGACCTCCTACGAGCAGTACTTC. The chain has TRBV2 and TRBJ2-7; D may correspond to TRBD1 or TRBD2 (5 bases each). CDR3 length: 14 residues. V was clipped by 5 bases and J by 0 bases, with 11 bases between them. CDR1 and CDR2 (germline): SNHLY, FYNNEI.

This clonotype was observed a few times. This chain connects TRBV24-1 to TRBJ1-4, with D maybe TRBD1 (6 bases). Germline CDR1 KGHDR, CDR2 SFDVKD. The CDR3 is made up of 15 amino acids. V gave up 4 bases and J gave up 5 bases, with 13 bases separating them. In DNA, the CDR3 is TGTGCCACCAGTGACACGCGACAGGCGAATGAAAAACTGTTTTTT. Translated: CATSDTRQANEKLFF.

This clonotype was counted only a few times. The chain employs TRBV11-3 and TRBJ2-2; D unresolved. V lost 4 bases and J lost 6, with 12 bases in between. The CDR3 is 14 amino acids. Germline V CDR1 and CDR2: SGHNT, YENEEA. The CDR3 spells CASSSDASAGELFF. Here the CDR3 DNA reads TGTGCCAGCAGCTCCGACGCTTCCGCCGGGGAGCTGTTTTTT.

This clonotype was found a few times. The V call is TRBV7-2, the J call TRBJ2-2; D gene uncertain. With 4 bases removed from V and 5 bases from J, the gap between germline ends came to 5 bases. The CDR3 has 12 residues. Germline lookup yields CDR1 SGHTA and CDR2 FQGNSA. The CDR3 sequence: CASSYITGELFF. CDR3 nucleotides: TGTGCCAGCAGCTACATTACCGGGGAGCTGTTTTTT.

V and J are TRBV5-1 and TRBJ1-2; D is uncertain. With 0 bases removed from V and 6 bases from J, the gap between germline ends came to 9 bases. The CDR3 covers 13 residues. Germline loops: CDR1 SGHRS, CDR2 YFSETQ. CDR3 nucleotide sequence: TGCGCCAGCAGCTTGGCCGGGAGCAATGGCTACACCTTC. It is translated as CASSLAGSNGYTF.

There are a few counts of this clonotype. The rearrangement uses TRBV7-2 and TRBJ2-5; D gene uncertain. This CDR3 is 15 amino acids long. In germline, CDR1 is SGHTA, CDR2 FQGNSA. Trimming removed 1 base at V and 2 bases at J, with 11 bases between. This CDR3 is CASSLGGLGQETQYF. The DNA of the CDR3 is TGTGCCAGCAGCTTAGGGGGTCTGGGACAAGAGACCCAGTACTTC.

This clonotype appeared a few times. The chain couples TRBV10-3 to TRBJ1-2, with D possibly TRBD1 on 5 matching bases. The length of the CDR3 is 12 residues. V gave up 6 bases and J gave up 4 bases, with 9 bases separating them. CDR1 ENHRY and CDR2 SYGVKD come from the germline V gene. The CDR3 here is CAIRDRSYGYTF. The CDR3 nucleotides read TGTGCCATCAGAGACAGAAGCTATGGCTACACCTTC.

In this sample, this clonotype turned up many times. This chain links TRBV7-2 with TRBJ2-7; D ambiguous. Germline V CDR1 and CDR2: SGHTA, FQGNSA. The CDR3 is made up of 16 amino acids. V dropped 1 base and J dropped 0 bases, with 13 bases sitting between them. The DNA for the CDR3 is TGTGCCAGCAGCTTAGAGATCACCCCCAGCTCCTACGAGCAGTACTTC. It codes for CASSLEITPSSYEQYF.

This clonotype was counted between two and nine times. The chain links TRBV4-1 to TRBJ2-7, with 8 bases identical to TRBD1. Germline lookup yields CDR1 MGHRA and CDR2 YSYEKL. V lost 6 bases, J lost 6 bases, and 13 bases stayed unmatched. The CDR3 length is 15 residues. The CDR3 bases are TGCGCCAGCAGTTTAACGGACAGGGCGGGACCCGAGCAGTACTTC. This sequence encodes CASSLTDRAGPEQYF.

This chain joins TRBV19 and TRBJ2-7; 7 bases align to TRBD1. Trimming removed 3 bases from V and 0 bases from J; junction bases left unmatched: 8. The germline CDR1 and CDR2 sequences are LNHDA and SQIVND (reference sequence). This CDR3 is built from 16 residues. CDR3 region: CASSMQSGQYSYEQYF. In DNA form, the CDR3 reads TGTGCCAGTAGTATGCAATCGGGACAGTACTCCTACGAGCAGTACTTC.

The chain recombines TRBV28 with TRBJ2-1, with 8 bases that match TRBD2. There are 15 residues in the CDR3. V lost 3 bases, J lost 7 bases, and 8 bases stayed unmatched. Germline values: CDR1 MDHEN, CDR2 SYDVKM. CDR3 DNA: TGTGCCAGCAGTTTTCACCGGGAGGGCCAGAATGAGCAGTTCTTC. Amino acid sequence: CASSFHREGQNEQFF.

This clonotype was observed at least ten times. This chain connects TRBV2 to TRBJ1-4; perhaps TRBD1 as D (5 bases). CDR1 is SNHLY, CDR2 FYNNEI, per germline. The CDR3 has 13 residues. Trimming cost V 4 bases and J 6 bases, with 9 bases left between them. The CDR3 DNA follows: TGTGCCAGCAGTGGGGGCGAGGATGAAAAACTGTTTTTT. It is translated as CASSGGEDEKLFF.

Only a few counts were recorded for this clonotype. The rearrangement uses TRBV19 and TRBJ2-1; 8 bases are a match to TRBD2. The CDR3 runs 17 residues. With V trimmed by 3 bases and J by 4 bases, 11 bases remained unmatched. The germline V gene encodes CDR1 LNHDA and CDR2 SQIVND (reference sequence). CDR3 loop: CASSISPRLASYNEQFF. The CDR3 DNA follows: TGTGCCAGTAGTATCTCACCCAGACTAGCGTCTTACAATGAGCAGTTCTTC.

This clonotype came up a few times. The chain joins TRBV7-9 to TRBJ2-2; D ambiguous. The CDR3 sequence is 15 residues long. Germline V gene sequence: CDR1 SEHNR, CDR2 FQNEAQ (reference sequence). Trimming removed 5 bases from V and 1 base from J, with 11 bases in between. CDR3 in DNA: TGTGCCAGCAGCCCCTTTGGCGGGAACACCGGGGAGCTGTTTTTT. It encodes CASSPFGGNTGELFF.

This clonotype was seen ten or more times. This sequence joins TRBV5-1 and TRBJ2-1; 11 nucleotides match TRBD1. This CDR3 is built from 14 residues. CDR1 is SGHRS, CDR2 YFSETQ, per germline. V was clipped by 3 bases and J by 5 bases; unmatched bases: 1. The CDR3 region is CASSSDRGHNEQFF. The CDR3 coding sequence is TGCGCCAGCAGCTCGGACAGGGGGCACAATGAGCAGTTCTTC.

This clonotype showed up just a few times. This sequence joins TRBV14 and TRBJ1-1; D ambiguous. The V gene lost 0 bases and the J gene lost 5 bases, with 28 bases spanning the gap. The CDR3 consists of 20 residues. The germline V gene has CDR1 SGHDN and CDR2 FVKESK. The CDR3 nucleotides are TGTGCCAGCAGCCAAGATCTAGGTTATTATGAACGCCCGGTTGAGACTGAAGCTTTCTTT. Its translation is CASSQDLGYYERPVETEAFF.

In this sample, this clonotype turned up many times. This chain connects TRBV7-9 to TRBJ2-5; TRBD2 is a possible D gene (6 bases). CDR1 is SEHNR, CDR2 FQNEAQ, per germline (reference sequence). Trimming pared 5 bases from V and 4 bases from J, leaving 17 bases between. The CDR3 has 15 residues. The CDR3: CASSATGLVGETQYF. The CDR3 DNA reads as TGTGCCAGCAGCGCGACGGGACTCGTCGGAGAGACCCAGTACTTC.

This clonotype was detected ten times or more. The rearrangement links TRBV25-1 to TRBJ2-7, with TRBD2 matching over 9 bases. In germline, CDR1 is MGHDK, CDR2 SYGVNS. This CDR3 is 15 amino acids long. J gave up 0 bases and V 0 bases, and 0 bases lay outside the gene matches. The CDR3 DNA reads TGTGCCAGCAGTGAATATAGCGGGAGCTCCTACGAGCAGTACTTC. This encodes CASSEYSGSSYEQYF.

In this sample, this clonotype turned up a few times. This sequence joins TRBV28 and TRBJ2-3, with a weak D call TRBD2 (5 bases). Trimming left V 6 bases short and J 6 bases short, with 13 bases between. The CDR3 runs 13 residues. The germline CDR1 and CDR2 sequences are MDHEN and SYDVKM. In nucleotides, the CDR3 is TGTGCCAGCAGAGGAGGTCTTTGGGATACGCAGTATTTT. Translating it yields CASRGGLWDTQYF.

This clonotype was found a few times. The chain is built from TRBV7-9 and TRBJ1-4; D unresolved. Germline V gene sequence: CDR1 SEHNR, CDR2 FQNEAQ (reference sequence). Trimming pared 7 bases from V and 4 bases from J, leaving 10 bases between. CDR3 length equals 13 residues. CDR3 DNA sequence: TGTGCCAGCATGCCGCCCGATAATGAAAAACTGTTTTTT. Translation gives CASMPPDNEKLFF.

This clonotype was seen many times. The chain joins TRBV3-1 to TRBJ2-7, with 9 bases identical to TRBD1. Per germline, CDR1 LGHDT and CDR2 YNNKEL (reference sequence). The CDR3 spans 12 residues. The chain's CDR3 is CATGGRKNEQYF. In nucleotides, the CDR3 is TGTGCGACAGGGGGACGCAAAAACGAGCAGTACTTC.

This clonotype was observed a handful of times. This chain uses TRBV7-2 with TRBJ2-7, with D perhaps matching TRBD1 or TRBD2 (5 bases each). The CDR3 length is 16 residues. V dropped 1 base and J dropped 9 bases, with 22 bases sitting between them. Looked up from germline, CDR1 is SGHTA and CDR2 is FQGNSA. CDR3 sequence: CASSLVATPLGDPQYF. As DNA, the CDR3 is TGTGCCAGCAGCTTAGTAGCGACCCCTTTAGGGGACCCGCAGTACTTC. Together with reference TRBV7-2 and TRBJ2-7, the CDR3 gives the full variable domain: GAGVSQSPSNKVTEKGKDVELRCDPISGHTALYWYRQSLGQGLEFLIYFQGNSAPDKSGLPSDRFSAERTGGSVSTLTIQRTQQEDSAVYLCASSLVATPLGDPQYFGPGTRLTVT.

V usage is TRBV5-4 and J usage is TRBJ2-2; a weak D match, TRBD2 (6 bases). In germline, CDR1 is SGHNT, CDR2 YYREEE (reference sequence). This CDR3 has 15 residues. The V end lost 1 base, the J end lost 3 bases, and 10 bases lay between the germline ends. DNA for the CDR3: TGTGCCAGCAGCTTGTCTTGGGGGGACACCGGGGAGCTGTTTTTT. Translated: CASSLSWGDTGELFF.

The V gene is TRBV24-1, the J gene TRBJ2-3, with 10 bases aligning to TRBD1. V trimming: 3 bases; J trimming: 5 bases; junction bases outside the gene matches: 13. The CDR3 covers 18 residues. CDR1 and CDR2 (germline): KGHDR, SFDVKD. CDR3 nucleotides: TGTGCCACCAGTGATGCGGGATTCCGGGACAGGGGTATAGATACGCAGTATTTT. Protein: CATSDAGFRDRGIDTQYF.

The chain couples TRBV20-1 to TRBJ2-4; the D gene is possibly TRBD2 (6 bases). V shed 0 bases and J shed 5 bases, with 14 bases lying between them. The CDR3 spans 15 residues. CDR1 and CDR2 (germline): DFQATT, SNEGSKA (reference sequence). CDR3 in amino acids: CSARDLRGGENIQYF. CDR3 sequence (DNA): TGCAGTGCTAGAGATCTCCGGGGAGGAGAAAACATTCAGTACTTC.

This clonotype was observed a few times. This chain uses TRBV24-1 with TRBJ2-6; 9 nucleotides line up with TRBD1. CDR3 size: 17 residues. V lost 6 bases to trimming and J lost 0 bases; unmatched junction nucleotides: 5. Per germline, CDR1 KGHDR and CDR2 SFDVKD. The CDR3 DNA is TGTGCCACCAGTTGGGGACAGGGAGGCTCTGGGGCCAACGTCCTGACTTTC. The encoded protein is CATSWGQGGSGANVLTF.